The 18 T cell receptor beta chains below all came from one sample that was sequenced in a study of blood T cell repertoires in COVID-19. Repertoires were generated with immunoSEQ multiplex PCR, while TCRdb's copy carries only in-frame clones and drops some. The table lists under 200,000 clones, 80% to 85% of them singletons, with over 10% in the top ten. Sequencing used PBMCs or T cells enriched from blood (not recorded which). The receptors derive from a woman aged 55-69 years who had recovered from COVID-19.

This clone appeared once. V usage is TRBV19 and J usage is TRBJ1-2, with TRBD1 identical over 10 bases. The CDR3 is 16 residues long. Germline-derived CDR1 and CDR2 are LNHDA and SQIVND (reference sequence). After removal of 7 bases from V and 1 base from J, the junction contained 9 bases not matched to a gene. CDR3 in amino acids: CASTRWDRGNNYGYTF. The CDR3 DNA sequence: TGTGCCAGTACCCGATGGGACAGGGGAAATAACTATGGCTACACCTTC.

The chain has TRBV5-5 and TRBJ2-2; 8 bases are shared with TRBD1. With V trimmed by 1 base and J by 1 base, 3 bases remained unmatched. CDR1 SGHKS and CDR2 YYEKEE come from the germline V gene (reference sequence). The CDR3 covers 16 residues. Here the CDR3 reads CASSLIGTGNTGELFF. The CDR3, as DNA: TGTGCCAGCAGCTTGATTGGGACAGGGAACACCGGGGAGCTGTTTTTT. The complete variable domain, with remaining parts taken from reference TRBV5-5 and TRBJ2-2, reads DAGVTQSPTHLIKTRGQQVTLRCSPISGHKSVSWYQQVLGQGPQFIFQYYEKEERGRGNFPDRFSARQFPNYSSELNVNALLLGDSALYLCASSLIGTGNTGELFFGEGSRLTVL.

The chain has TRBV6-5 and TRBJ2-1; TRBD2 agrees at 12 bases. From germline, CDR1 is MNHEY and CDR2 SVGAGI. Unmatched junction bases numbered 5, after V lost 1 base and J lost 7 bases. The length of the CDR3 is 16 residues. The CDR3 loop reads CASSYLGTSGLNEQFF. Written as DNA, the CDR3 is TGTGCCAGCAGTTACTTAGGGACTAGCGGGTTGAATGAGCAGTTCTTC.

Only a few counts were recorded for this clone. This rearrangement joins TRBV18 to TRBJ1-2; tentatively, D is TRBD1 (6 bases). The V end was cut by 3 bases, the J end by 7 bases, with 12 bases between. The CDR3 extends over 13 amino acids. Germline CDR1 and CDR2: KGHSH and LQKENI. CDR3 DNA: TGTGCCAGCTCACCTTCGGGGGGCGGTGGCTACACCTTC. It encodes CASSPSGGGGYTF.

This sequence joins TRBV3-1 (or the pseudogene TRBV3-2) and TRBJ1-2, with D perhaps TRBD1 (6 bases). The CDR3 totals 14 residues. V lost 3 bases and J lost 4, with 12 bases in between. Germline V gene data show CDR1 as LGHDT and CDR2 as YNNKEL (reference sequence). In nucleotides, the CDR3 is TGTGCCAGCAGCCATGCCGACAGGCTCTATGGCTACACCTTC. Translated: CASSHADRLYGYTF.

CDR3 sequence reads: CASSKTPTGGYQPQHF. CDR3 coding DNA: TGTGCCAGTAGCAAAACTCCGACGGGAGGATACCAGCCCCAGCATTTT. The chain carries TRBV19 and TRBJ1-5; D call uncertain. This CDR3 is 16 amino acids long. Germline assignment: CDR1 LNHDA and CDR2 SQIVND (reference sequence). The germline V and J ends were trimmed by 6 bases and 7 bases, with 22 bases remaining between them.

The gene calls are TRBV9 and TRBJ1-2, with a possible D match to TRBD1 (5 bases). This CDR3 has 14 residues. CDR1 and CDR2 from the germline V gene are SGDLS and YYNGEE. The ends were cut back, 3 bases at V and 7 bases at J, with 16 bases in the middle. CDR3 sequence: CASSALTGGGGYTF. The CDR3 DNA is TGTGCCAGCAGCGCTTTGACCGGGGGAGGTGGCTACACCTTC.

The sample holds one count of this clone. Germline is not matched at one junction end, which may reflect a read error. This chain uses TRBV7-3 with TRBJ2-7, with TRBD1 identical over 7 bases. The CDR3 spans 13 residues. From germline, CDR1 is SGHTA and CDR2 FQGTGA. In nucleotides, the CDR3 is TGTGCCAGCATCTTAGGGGGCCCCTACGAGCAGTACTTC. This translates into CASILGGPYEQYF.

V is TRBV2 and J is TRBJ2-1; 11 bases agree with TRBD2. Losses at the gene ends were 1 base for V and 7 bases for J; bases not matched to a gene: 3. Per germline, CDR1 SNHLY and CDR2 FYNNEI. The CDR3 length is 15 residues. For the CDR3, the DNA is TGTGCCAGCAGTGAAGAGGTAGCGGGAGGGAATGAGCAGTTCTTC. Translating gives CASSEEVAGGNEQFF.

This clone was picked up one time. The CDR3 loop reads CASSSTDRDTEAFF. DNA of the CDR3: TGTGCCAGCAGTTCGACAGACAGGGACACTGAAGCTTTCTTT. The V call is TRBV2, the J call TRBJ1-1; 7 nucleotides line up with TRBD1. From germline, CDR1 is SNHLY and CDR2 FYNNEI. The V and J ends lost 5 bases and 3 bases, in that order; junction bases with no gene match: 6. The CDR3 spans 14 residues.

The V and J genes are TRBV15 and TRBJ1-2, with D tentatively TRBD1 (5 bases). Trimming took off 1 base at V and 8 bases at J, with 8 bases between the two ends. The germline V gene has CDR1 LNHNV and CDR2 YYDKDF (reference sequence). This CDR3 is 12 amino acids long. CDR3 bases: TGTGCCACCAGCAGAGGACAGTGGGGCTACACCTTC. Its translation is CATSRGQWGYTF.

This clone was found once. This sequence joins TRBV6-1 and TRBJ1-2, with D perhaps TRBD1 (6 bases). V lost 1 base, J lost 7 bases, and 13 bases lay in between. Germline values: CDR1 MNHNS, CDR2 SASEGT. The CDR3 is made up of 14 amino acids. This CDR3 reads CASSEVWGQGGYTF. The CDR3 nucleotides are TGTGCCAGCAGTGAAGTCTGGGGGCAGGGTGGCTACACCTTC.

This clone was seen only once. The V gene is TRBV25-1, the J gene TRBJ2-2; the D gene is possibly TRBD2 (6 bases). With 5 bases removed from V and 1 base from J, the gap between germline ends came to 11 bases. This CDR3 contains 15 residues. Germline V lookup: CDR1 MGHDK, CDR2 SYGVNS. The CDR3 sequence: CASSKMGLNTGELFF. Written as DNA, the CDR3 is TGTGCCAGCAGTAAAATGGGACTGAACACCGGGGAGCTGTTTTTT.

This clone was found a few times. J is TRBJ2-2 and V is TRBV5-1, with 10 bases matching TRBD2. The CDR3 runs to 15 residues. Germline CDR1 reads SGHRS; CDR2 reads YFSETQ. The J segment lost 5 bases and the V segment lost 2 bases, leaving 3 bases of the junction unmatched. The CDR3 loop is CASSLASGRTGELFF. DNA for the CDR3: TGCGCCAGCAGCTTAGCTAGCGGGAGAACCGGGGAGCTGTTTTTT.

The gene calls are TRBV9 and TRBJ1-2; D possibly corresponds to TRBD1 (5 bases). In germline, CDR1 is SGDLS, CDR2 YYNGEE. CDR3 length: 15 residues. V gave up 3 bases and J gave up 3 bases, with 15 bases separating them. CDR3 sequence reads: CASSADSDSYYGYTF. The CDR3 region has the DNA TGTGCCAGCAGCGCCGACAGCGACTCATACTATGGCTACACCTTC.

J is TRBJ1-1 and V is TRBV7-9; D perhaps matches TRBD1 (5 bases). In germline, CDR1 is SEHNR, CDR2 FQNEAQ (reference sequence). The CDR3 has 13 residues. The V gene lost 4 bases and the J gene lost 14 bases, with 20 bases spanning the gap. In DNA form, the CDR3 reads TGTGCCAGCAGCTACGATGGGACGGGCGGGATGTTCTTT. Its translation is CASSYDGTGGMFF.

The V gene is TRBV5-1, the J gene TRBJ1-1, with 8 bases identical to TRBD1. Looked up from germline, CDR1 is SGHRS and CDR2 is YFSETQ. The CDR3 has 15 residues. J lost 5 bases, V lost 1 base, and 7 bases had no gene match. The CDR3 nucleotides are TGCGCCAGCAGCTTGTGGGCAGGGGGCGAGACTGAAGCTTTCTTT. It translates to CASSLWAGGETEAFF. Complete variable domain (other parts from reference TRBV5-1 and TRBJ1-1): KAGVTQTPRYLIKTRGQQVTLSCSPISGHRSVSWYQQTPGQGLQFLFEYFSETQRNKGNFPGRFSGRQFSNSRSEMNVSTLELGDSALYLCASSLWAGGETEAFFGQGTRLTVV.

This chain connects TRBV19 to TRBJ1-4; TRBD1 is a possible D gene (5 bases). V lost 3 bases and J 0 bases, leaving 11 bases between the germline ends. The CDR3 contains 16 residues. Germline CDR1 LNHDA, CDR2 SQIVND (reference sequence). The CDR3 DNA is TGTGCCAGTAGTATTGGCAGGGATGCAACTAATGAAAAACTGTTTTTT. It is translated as CASSIGRDATNEKLFF.